This paragraph reports one TCR beta chain. The sample is drawn from a study of blood T cell repertoires in COVID-19. Study at large: Material from acute and convalescent COVID-19 was sourced from the United States, Italy and Spain. PBMCs, B-cell-depleted T cells, or T cells were the source of the cDNA or gDNA that made up the material.

Trimming took 3 bases from V and 4 from J; bases not matched to a gene: 6. Germline CDR1 is LNHDA and CDR2 is SQIVND (reference sequence). This CDR3 spans 15 amino acids. Clones were read by immunoSEQ multiplex PCR, and TCRdb kept only the in-frame ones, dropping some. The sample yields over 100,000 clones, approximately 83% seen once. Sequencing was done on a sample of peripheral blood. The chain is built from TRBV19 and TRBJ1-2, with TRBD1 matching over 9 bases. The receptor comes from a woman of 80 years or more with active or convalescent COVID-19. CDR3 residues: CASSMTDRGPYGYTF. In DNA form, the CDR3 reads TGTGCCAGTAGTATGACGGACAGGGGTCCCTATGGCTACACCTTC.